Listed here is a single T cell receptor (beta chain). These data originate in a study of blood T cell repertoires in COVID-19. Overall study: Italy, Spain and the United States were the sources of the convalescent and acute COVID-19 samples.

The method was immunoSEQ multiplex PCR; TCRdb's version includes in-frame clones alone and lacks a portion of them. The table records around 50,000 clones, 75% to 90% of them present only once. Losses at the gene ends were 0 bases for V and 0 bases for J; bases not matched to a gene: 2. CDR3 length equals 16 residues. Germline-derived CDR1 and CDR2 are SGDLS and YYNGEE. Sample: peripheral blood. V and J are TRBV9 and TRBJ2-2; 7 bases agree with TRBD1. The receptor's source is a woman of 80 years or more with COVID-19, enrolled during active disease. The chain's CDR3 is CASSVAQGANTGELFF. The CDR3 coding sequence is TGTGCCAGCAGCGTAGCGCAGGGGGCGAACACCGGGGAGCTGTTTTTT. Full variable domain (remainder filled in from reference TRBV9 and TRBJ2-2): DSGVTQTPKHLITATGQRVTLRCSPRSGDLSVYWYQQSLDQGLQFLIQYYNGEERAKGNILERFSAQQFPDLHSELNLSSLELGDSALYFCASSVAQGANTGELFFGEGSRLTVL.